A selection of T cell receptor beta chains follows, all from one sample in a study of cytomegalovirus exposure and HLA in healthy donors. TCRdb keeps only in-frame clones here, not all; method: immunoSEQ multiplex PCR. The sample records under 200,000 clones, 91% being singletons. The sample was PBMCs. The receptors stem from a woman between 18 and 29 years old in good health and CMV-seropositive. CDR3s include the opening cysteine and the closing phenylalanine or tryptophan. The D gene is left open where the match is weak.

TGTGCCAGCAGCCGTCGGACAGGTTCAGCTAACTATGGCTACACCTTC,CASSRRTGSANYGYTF,TRBV2,TRBJ1-2,TRBD1
TGTGCCAGCAGCTTAGGTGTTCAGGAGACCCAGTACTTC,CASSLGVQETQYF,TRBV7-2,TRBJ2-5,.
TGTGCCAGCAGTGAAACAGCTAACACTGAAGCTTTCTTT,CASSETANTEAFF,TRBV6-4,TRBJ1-1,.
TGTGCCAGCAGTTATCTAGCGGGAACTGGGAGCACAGATACGCAGTATTTT,CASSYLAGTGSTDTQYF,TRBV28,TRBJ2-3,TRBD2
TGTGCCTGGCGGACAGGGGAGGCCCAGTACTTC,CAWRTGEAQYF,TRBV30,TRBJ2-5,TRBD1
TGTGCCAGCAGCCGCGCCTGGGGGCTGAAAGAGGTCTACACCTTC,CASSRAWGLKEVYTF,TRBV6-5,TRBJ1-2,.
TGTGCCTGGGACGGGTCGAACACTGAAGCTTTCTTT,CAWDGSNTEAFF,TRBV30,TRBJ1-1,.
TGCGCCAGCAGCTCAGGGAACACTGAAGCTTTCTTT,CASSSGNTEAFF,TRBV5-1,TRBJ1-1,.
TGTGCCAGCAGCTTAGGCCCAGGGACTAGCGGGAGGACCTACAATGAGCAGTTCTTC,CASSLGPGTSGRTYNEQFF,TRBV11-2,TRBJ2-1,TRBD2
TGTGCCAGCAGCTCCGATACTAGCTACTACGAGCAGTACTTC,CASSSDTSYYEQYF,TRBV5-4,TRBJ2-7,.
TGTGCCAGCAGCACTTCACAGGGGATGGGAGAAAAACTGTTTTTT,CASSTSQGMGEKLFF,TRBV5-4,TRBJ1-4,TRBD1
TGTGCCAGCAGCTTATTGACAGGAAGGGGGCGGACTAACTATGGCTACACCTTC,CASSLLTGRGRTNYGYTF,TRBV7-6,TRBJ1-2,TRBD1
TGTGCCAGCAGCCGGCTAGCGGGGGATCTCTGGGATGAGCAGTTCTTC,CASSRLAGDLWDEQFF,TRBV11-3,TRBJ2-1,TRBD2
TGTGCCAGCAGTGGGCACACCGACAGGGGGCAGCCCCAGCATTTT,CASSGHTDRGQPQHF,TRBV6-1,TRBJ1-5,TRBD1